Each of the 30 T cell receptor beta chains below was sequenced from the same sample in a study of OX40 agonist ivuxolimab in advanced cancers. Only in-frame clones appear in the TCRdb table, and some are missing; sequencing was by immunoSEQ multiplex PCR. The table lists 18,000 or so clones, over 80% of them singletons. The sample consisted of CD4+ or CD8+ T cells sorted from blood, taken in a trial of the OX40 agonist ivuxolimab. Every receptor here comes from an adult with an advanced solid tumor such as melanoma, head and neck, liver or kidney cancer.

The chain recombines TRBV19 with TRBJ1-5; D gene uncertain. CDR1 LNHDA and CDR2 SQIVND come from the germline V gene (reference sequence). The ends were cut back, 6 bases at V and 2 bases at J, with 8 bases in the middle. CDR3 size: 13 residues. The CDR3 DNA sequence: TGTGCCAGTAGAAACATGGGCAATCAGCCCCAGCATTTT. Its translation is CASRNMGNQPQHF.

This rearrangement joins TRBV30 to TRBJ2-6; D might be TRBD1 or TRBD2, each matching 5 bases. Deletions cut 3 bases from V and 0 bases from J, with 15 bases between. This CDR3 spans 17 amino acids. The germline gives CDR1 GTSNPN, CDR2 SVGIG (reference sequence). For the CDR3, the DNA is TGTGCCTGGAGCTGGGACGGATCCTTCTCTGGGGCCAACGTCCTGACTTTC. Residues: CAWSWDGSFSGANVLTF.

V and J are TRBV29-1 and TRBJ1-1, with 9 bases lining up with TRBD1. This CDR3 comprises 13 residues. The V gene's germline CDR1 is SQVTM and CDR2 ANQGSEA. The V segment lost 7 bases and the J segment 1 base; nucleotides outside the gene matches: 4. CDR3 amino acids: CSGDRAENTEAFF. The CDR3 DNA sequence: TGCAGCGGGGACAGGGCGGAGAACACTGAAGCTTTCTTT.

This CDR3 reads CASSISGLAGVSSYNEQFF. CDR3 bases: TGTGCCAGTAGTATATCGGGACTAGCGGGGGTGAGCTCCTACAATGAGCAGTTCTTC. The genes are TRBV19 and TRBJ2-1, with TRBD2 identical over 14 bases. Trimming removed 2 bases from V and 0 bases from J; junction bases left unmatched: 6. The CDR3 is 19 residues long. CDR1 LNHDA and CDR2 SQIVND come from the germline V gene (reference sequence).

The chain uses TRBV2 and TRBJ1-4; tentatively, D is TRBD1 (5 bases). The CDR3 contains 15 residues. CDR1 SNHLY and CDR2 FYNNEI come from the germline V gene. V was trimmed by 7 bases and J by 3 bases, leaving 15 bases between them. The CDR3 DNA is TGTGCCAGCAACCCAGGGTTTGAGTCTAATGAAAAACTGTTTTTT. Translation: CASNPGFESNEKLFF.

This rearrangement joins TRBV7-2 to TRBJ2-7; TRBD2 is a possible D gene (6 bases). This CDR3 spans 17 amino acids. Trimming cost V 1 base and J 0 bases, with 16 bases left between them. CDR1 SGHTA and CDR2 FQGNSA come from the germline V gene. The CDR3 DNA is TGTGCCAGCAGCTTAGATGACGGGAGCTTCCTCTCCTACGAGCAGTACTTC. Protein: CASSLDDGSFLSYEQYF.

As to this clone: The DNA is left out, because the CDR3 cannot be placed on it with certainty; the CDR3 is given as TCRdb lists it. The V gene is TRBV27, the J gene TRBJ1-6; the table's D gene call, TRBD1, was not cross checked with the DNA. Per the germline V gene, CDR1 is MNHEY and CDR2 is SMNVEV (reference sequence). 15 amino acids form the CDR3, both terminal residues included. The CDR3 is CASSFLAVNNSPLHF.

V usage is TRBV27 and J usage is TRBJ2-1; D not resolved. V lost 6 bases and J lost 12, with 12 bases in between. The CDR3 is 11 amino acids. Germline V lookup: CDR1 MNHEY, CDR2 SMNVEV (reference sequence). This chain's CDR3 is CASSIGSVQFF. The CDR3 DNA reads TGTGCCAGCAGCATTGGAAGTGTGCAGTTCTTC.

This chain joins TRBV6-6 and TRBJ1-5, with D unclear. The CDR3 sequence is 13 residues long. Looked up from germline, CDR1 is MNHNY and CDR2 is SVGAGI (reference sequence). The V end was cut by 5 bases, the J end by 3 bases, with 8 bases between. The CDR3 protein is CASSVILNQPQHF. As DNA, the CDR3 is TGTGCCAGCAGTGTAATCCTCAATCAGCCCCAGCATTTT.

This clone was counted a single time. This chain connects TRBV9 to TRBJ2-2, with D possibly matching TRBD1 (5 bases). Germline values: CDR1 SGDLS, CDR2 YYNGEE. The CDR3 totals 17 residues. Trimming stripped 3 bases from V and 1 base from J, with 16 bases between. In DNA, the CDR3 is TGTGCCAGCAGCGACTCGACAGCCCAGGTGAACACCGGGGAGCTGTTTTTT. It is translated as CASSDSTAQVNTGELFF.

The chain uses TRBV11-3 and TRBJ2-1; a weak D match, TRBD2 (6 bases). This CDR3 spans 14 amino acids. Germline V gene sequence: CDR1 SGHNT, CDR2 YENEEA. The V and J ends lost 5 bases and 7 bases respectively, with 15 bases between them. CDR3 DNA: TGTGCCAGCAGCGATCAAGCGGGCCGGAATGAGCAGTTCTTC. It yields the protein CASSDQAGRNEQFF.

The V and J genes are TRBV29-1 and TRBJ2-1; 9 bases fit TRBD2. This CDR3 has 13 residues. Germline lookup yields CDR1 SQVTM and CDR2 ANQGSEA. V lost 4 bases and J lost 5; bases outside the gene matches: 3. CDR3 loop: CSVVLAGDNEQFF. Here the CDR3 DNA reads TGCAGCGTTGTTTTAGCGGGAGACAATGAGCAGTTCTTC.

This clone has just a few counts. V gene TRBV7-2 combines with J gene TRBJ1-4; D is possibly TRBD1 (6 bases). This CDR3 region has 14 residues. Trimming stripped 5 bases from V and 8 bases from J, with 15 bases between. Germline V lookup: CDR1 SGHTA, CDR2 FQGNSA. Written as DNA, the CDR3 is TGTGCCAGCAGCCTGACAGGAGGCGGGGAAAAACTGTTTTTT. It translates to CASSLTGGGEKLFF.

The gene calls are TRBV4-3 and TRBJ2-7; D is undetermined. Germline V gene data show CDR1 as LGHNA and CDR2 as YSLEER. V was cut by 0 bases and J by 0 bases, with 15 bases left in between. This CDR3 has 17 residues. Here the CDR3 reads CASSQEAPGRHSYEQYF. The CDR3 coding sequence is TGCGCCAGCAGCCAAGAGGCCCCCGGCAGACACTCCTACGAGCAGTACTTC.

J is TRBJ1-1 and V is TRBV27; D is unresolved. Germline loops: CDR1 MNHEY, CDR2 SMNVEV (reference sequence). V lost 6 bases to trimming and J lost 1 base, with 15 bases between them. The CDR3 extends over 15 amino acids. The CDR3 bases are TGTGCCAGCAGCCGAGAGAACGTGGGGAACACTGAAGCTTTCTTT. As protein: CASSRENVGNTEAFF.

This rearrangement joins TRBV27 to TRBJ2-1; 10 bases map to TRBD2. Germline trimming cut 7 bases from V and 8 bases from J; bases unmatched to any gene: 5. Germline CDR1 reads MNHEY; CDR2 reads SMNVEV (reference sequence). CDR3 length: 13 residues. The CDR3 coding sequence is TGTGCCAGCAAGCTAGCGGGAGCTCATGAGCAGTTCTTC. This encodes CASKLAGAHEQFF.

The rearrangement joins TRBV11-2 to TRBJ1-1, with TRBD1 matching 7 bases. This CDR3 has 17 amino acids. V lost 0 bases, J lost 0 bases, and 7 bases stayed unmatched. Germline V gene sequence: CDR1 SGHAT, CDR2 FQNNGV. CDR3 bases: TGTGCCAGCAGCTTAGATCGGGCAGGGGGGGTGAACACTGAAGCTTTCTTT. Translating gives CASSLDRAGGVNTEAFF.

This chain links TRBV9 with TRBJ2-3; perhaps TRBD1 as D (6 bases). The ends were cut back, 6 bases at V and 4 bases at J, with 6 bases in the middle. The CDR3 spans 11 residues. Germline CDR1 is SGDLS and CDR2 is YYNGEE. The CDR3 is CASKGADTQYF. In DNA, the CDR3 is TGTGCCAGCAAGGGGGCAGATACGCAGTATTTT.

This clone is large within its sample. The chain joins TRBV4-1 to TRBJ2-7, with D perhaps matching TRBD2 (9 bases). CDR3 length equals 19 residues. Germline V lookup: CDR1 MGHRA, CDR2 YSYEKL. With 4 bases removed from V and 7 bases from J, the gap between germline ends came to 32 bases. The CDR3 bases are TGCGCCAGCAGCCCTGGACAGGGTAGCCTAGCGGGACTGGAAGGAGAGCAGTACTTC. It yields the protein CASSPGQGSLAGLEGEQYF.

The chain has TRBV27 and TRBJ2-7, with 7 bases identical to TRBD1. The CDR3 runs 13 residues. Looked up from germline, CDR1 is MNHEY and CDR2 is SMNVEV (reference sequence). V lost 3 bases, J lost 2 bases, and 1 base stayed unmatched. In DNA, the CDR3 is TGTGCCAGCAGTTTGCAGGGGGCCTACGAGCAGTACTTC. As protein: CASSLQGAYEQYF.

The genes are TRBV5-1 and TRBJ2-3; D is ambiguous. V lost 0 bases to trimming and J lost 6 bases, with 14 bases between them. The CDR3 contains 15 residues. Germline V CDR1 and CDR2: SGHRS, YFSETQ. This CDR3 reads CASSLDAQPLDTQYF. CDR3 sequence (DNA): TGCGCCAGCAGCTTGGATGCGCAACCTCTGGATACGCAGTATTTT.

The chain has TRBV7-8 and TRBJ2-5; possibly TRBD1 for D (6 bases). The CDR3 runs 17 residues. V lost 0 bases and J lost 5, with 19 bases in between. Germline V lookup: CDR1 SGHVS, CDR2 FQNEAQ. DNA of the CDR3: TGTGCCAGCAGCTTAGCGCCCAGACAGGTTGTTACGGAGACCCAGTACTTC. Translating gives CASSLAPRQVVTETQYF.

V gene TRBV27 combines with J gene TRBJ1-5; unclear D gene. This CDR3 has 16 residues. The germline V and J ends were trimmed by 3 bases and 0 bases, with 12 bases remaining between them. Germline V gene lookup returns CDR1 MNHEY and CDR2 SMNVEV (reference sequence). CDR3 nucleotide sequence: TGTGCCAGCAGTTTCCCGAGGGTACATAGCAATCAGCCCCAGCATTTT. Protein: CASSFPRVHSNQPQHF.

This sequence joins TRBV19 and TRBJ1-1, with 9 nucleotides matching TRBD1. The germline V gene has CDR1 LNHDA and CDR2 SQIVND (reference sequence). The length of the CDR3 is 15 residues. The J segment lost 4 bases and the V segment lost 5 bases, leaving 8 bases of the junction unmatched. The CDR3 sequence: CASSFTGTGITEAFF. The CDR3 DNA is TGTGCCAGTAGTTTCACCGGGACAGGGATCACTGAAGCTTTCTTT.

This chain links TRBV19 with TRBJ2-6, with a weak D call TRBD1 (5 bases). Trimming left V 0 bases short and J 3 bases short, with 9 bases between. Germline values: CDR1 LNHDA, CDR2 SQIVND (reference sequence). The CDR3 is 16 amino acids. The CDR3 nucleotides are TGTGCCAGTAGTATAGATGGGGCAGATGGGGCCAACGTCCTGACTTTC. It encodes CASSIDGADGANVLTF.

The genes are TRBV2 and TRBJ2-7, with 8 bases that match TRBD2. J lost 4 bases, V lost 10 bases, and 12 bases had no gene match. The CDR3 extends over 14 amino acids. Germline lookup yields CDR1 SNHLY and CDR2 FYNNEI. The CDR3 bases are TGTGCCATCACTGCAAGACTAGCGCCTTACGAGCAGTACTTC. Residues: CAITARLAPYEQYF.

The chain employs TRBV14 and TRBJ2-5, with unresolved D. Germline values: CDR1 SGHDN, CDR2 FVKESK. V was shortened by 7 bases and J by 5 bases, with 14 bases between the two germline ends. The CDR3 is 13 amino acids. The CDR3 here is CASKLFPRETQYF. CDR3 bases: TGTGCCAGCAAGCTCTTCCCTCGGGAGACCCAGTACTTC.

The J gene is TRBJ1-1, the V gene TRBV5-5, with no clear D. The V end lost 2 bases, the J end lost 6 bases, and 11 bases lay between the germline ends. This CDR3 region has 13 residues. Germline CDR1 reads SGHKS; CDR2 reads YYEKEE (reference sequence). CDR3 nucleotides: TGTGCCAGCAGCTTAGGCACTGGCGCTGAAGCTTTCTTT. It specifies CASSLGTGAEAFF.

The rearrangement uses TRBV19 and TRBJ2-1; D may be TRBD2 (6 bases). The ends were cut back, 4 bases at V and 2 bases at J, with 12 bases in the middle. The CDR3 is 15 amino acids. Germline loops: CDR1 LNHDA, CDR2 SQIVND (reference sequence). The CDR3 DNA is TGTGCCAGTAGTAATCGGGAGTCCACCTACAATGAGCAGTTCTTC. Its protein is CASSNRESTYNEQFF.

The rearrangement links TRBV11-2 to TRBJ2-3; the D is unclear. CDR3 length equals 14 residues. Per germline, CDR1 SGHAT and CDR2 FQNNGV. Trimming took off 3 bases at V and 3 bases at J, with 10 bases between the two ends. Written as DNA, the CDR3 is TGTGCCAGCAGCTTGGCAACCAGTACAGATACGCAGTATTTT. This gives the protein CASSLATSTDTQYF.